What follows are 16 T cell receptor beta chains derived from one specimen sequenced in a study of blood T cell repertoires in COVID-19. Measured with immunoSEQ multiplex PCR; TCRdb has only the in-frame clones, and not every one. The repertoire includes around 120,000 clones, 80% to 90% of them detected once, and 25% to 35% sits in the top ten. The sample taken for sequencing was peripheral blood. The receptor set was obtained from a woman between 65 and 79 years old with acute or convalescent COVID-19.

The chain couples TRBV28 to TRBJ2-7; 7 bases are a match to TRBD1. The length of the CDR3 is 15 residues. Germline loops: CDR1 MDHEN, CDR2 SYDVKM. The V segment lost 3 bases and the J segment 6 bases; nucleotides outside the gene matches: 11. Here the CDR3 DNA reads TGTGCCAGCAGTTTCGGGACAGAGATGTTCTTCGAGCAGTACTTC. Translation: CASSFGTEMFFEQYF.

A remark on this clone: Compared with germline, one end of the junction differs, possibly owing to a read error. The J gene is TRBJ1-1, the V gene TRBV4-1; D is possibly TRBD1 (6 bases). Per the germline V gene, CDR1 is MGHRA and CDR2 is YSYEKL. The CDR3 has 16 residues. CDR3 protein: CVSSQPGQAMNTEAFF. The CDR3 DNA is TGCGTCAGCAGCCAACCGGGACAAGCCATGAACACTGAAGCTTTCTTT.

This rearrangement joins TRBV3-1 (or the pseudogene TRBV3-2) to TRBJ1-2, with 8 nucleotides matching TRBD1. Trimming took 1 base from V and 5 from J; bases not matched to a gene: 9. CDR3 size: 16 residues. CDR1 and CDR2 (germline): LGHDT, YNNKEL (reference sequence). CDR3 protein: CASSQGTGNNLYGYTF. CDR3 DNA: TGTGCCAGCAGCCAAGGGACAGGGAATAACCTTTATGGCTACACCTTC.

J is TRBJ1-2 and V is TRBV6-1; 8 nucleotides align to TRBD1. The length of the CDR3 is 14 residues. Trimming removed 3 bases from V and 4 bases from J; junction bases left unmatched: 4. CDR1 and CDR2 from the germline V gene are MNHNS and SASEGT. CDR3 sequence reads: CASSDHDRGYGYTF. CDR3 nucleotide sequence: TGTGCCAGCAGTGACCATGACAGGGGCTATGGCTACACCTTC.

The J gene is TRBJ1-5, the V gene TRBV2; D is perhaps TRBD1 (5 bases). V lost 3 bases and J lost 7, with 16 bases in between. Germline V gene data show CDR1 as SNHLY and CDR2 as FYNNEI. This CDR3 comprises 15 residues. In DNA form, the CDR3 reads TGTGCCAGCAGTGACGGGGGTAGTGGGGGGCAGCCCCAGCATTTT. This translates into CASSDGGSGGQPQHF.

In regard to this clone: At one of its ends the junction is not consistent with the germline gene, which may arise from a read error. This specimen includes other DNA sequences encoding the same CDR3. V gene TRBV7-3 combines with J gene TRBJ1-5; D is undetermined. The CDR3 runs to 16 residues. CDR1 SGHTA and CDR2 FQGTGA come from the germline V gene. The CDR3 nucleotides are TGTGCAAGCAGCCCACCACCTCGAGGGAGAAATCAGCCCCAGCATTTT. This gives the protein CASSPPPRGRNQPQHF.

DNA for the CDR3: TGTGCCAGCAGGATAACGGGGAATAATGGCTACACCTTC. As protein: CASRITGNNGYTF. This sequence joins TRBV27 and TRBJ1-2, with unresolved D. The V end lost 6 bases, the J end lost 6 bases, and 14 bases lay between the germline ends. In germline, CDR1 is MNHEY, CDR2 SMNVEV (reference sequence). This CDR3 comprises 13 residues.

The J gene is TRBJ1-1, the V gene TRBV7-9; D unresolved. Germline V gene data show CDR1 as SEHNR and CDR2 as FQNEAQ (reference sequence). This CDR3 comprises 14 residues. Trimming left V 2 bases short and J 2 bases short, with 9 bases between. In nucleotides, the CDR3 is TGTGCCAGCAGCTTAAAACGGACTAACACTGAAGCTTTCTTT. This sequence encodes CASSLKRTNTEAFF.

This clone was recorded once. This chain uses TRBV2 with TRBJ1-1, with 9 bases matching TRBD1. The CDR3 length is 12 residues. Germline V gives CDR1 SNHLY, CDR2 FYNNEI. J gave up 7 bases and V 5 bases, and 2 bases lay outside the gene matches. The CDR3: CASSLDRGEAFF. CDR3 coding DNA: TGTGCCAGCAGTCTGGACAGGGGTGAAGCTTTCTTT. Using reference TRBV2 and TRBJ1-1 for the parts outside the CDR3, the full variable domain is EPEVTQTPSHQVTQMGQEVILRCVPISNHLYFYWYRQILGQKVEFLVSFYNNEISEKSEIFDDQFSVERPDGSNFTLKIRSTKLEDSAMYFCASSLDRGEAFFGQGTRLTVV.

The rearrangement links TRBV20-1 to TRBJ2-2, with D perhaps matching TRBD1 or TRBD2 (5 bases each). CDR3 length: 15 amino acids. CDR1 and CDR2 (germline): DFQATT, SNEGSKA (reference sequence). The V and J ends lost 3 bases and 5 bases respectively, with 16 bases between them. CDR3 nucleotides: TGCAGTGCTAGTGGGAGAACAGGTGGAACCGGGGAGCTGTTTTTT. Amino acids: CSASGRTGGTGELFF.

In this sample, this clone turned up a few times. The chain is built from TRBV20-1 and TRBJ1-2; no clear D. The ends were cut back, 7 bases at V and 7 bases at J, with 13 bases in the middle. Germline V CDR1 and CDR2: DFQATT, SNEGSKA (reference sequence). This CDR3 is built from 11 residues. CDR3 bases: TGCAGTGTGACATTGGGTAGTGGCTACACCTTC. It codes for CSVTLGSGYTF.

The rearrangement links TRBV5-1 to TRBJ2-3, with 16 positions matching TRBD2. The CDR3 is made up of 19 amino acids. The V gene's germline CDR1 is SGHRS and CDR2 YFSETQ. The V segment lost 4 bases and the J segment 3 bases; nucleotides outside the gene matches: 11. Here the CDR3 reads CASSPQPGLAGGRTDTQYF. CDR3 sequence (DNA): TGCGCCAGCAGCCCTCAGCCGGGACTAGCGGGGGGGCGGACAGATACGCAGTATTTT.

The chain recombines TRBV7-9 with TRBJ2-2; the D is unclear. Per the germline V gene, CDR1 is SEHNR and CDR2 is FQNEAQ (reference sequence). The CDR3 is 14 amino acids. V was cut by 2 bases and J by 5 bases, with 9 bases left in between. CDR3: CASSLSPGTGELFF. CDR3 nucleotides: TGTGCCAGCAGCTTATCCCCCGGGACCGGGGAGCTGTTTTTT.

The rearrangement links TRBV28 to TRBJ2-1, with D perhaps matching TRBD1 (5 bases). Germline assignment: CDR1 MDHEN and CDR2 SYDVKM. The CDR3 is made up of 16 amino acids. Trimming cost V 4 bases and J 9 bases, with 22 bases left between them. The CDR3 loop reads CASSSNRPGSAAEQFF. The CDR3, as DNA: TGTGCCAGCAGTTCTAACAGACCAGGGTCGGCGGCTGAGCAGTTCTTC.

V gene TRBV2 combines with J gene TRBJ1-1; 8 nucleotides align to TRBD1. Per germline, CDR1 SNHLY and CDR2 FYNNEI. V shed 7 bases and J 0 bases; nucleotides not matched to a gene: 4. CDR3 length equals 14 residues. CDR3 loop: CASIRTGMNTEAFF. Written as DNA, the CDR3 is TGTGCCAGCATCAGGACAGGGATGAACACTGAAGCTTTCTTT.

The chain links TRBV9 to TRBJ1-1; D remains ambiguous. There are 14 residues in the CDR3. Germline assignment: CDR1 SGDLS and CDR2 YYNGEE. V lost 5 bases and J lost 1, with 12 bases in between. CDR3 sequence: CASSRRGQNTEAFF. CDR3 bases: TGTGCCAGCAGTCGGCGTGGGCAGAACACTGAAGCTTTCTTT.